These T cell receptor beta chains were read from a single sample in a study of blood T cells in healthy people across ages. TCRdb re-derived calls from the 5' RACE reads in MiXCR, one entry per CDR3 protein. The sample has some 690,000 distinct CDR3 sequences, 22% seen once. Sequencing input: blood. The receptor source for this set is a man in his sixties or seventies in good health. The CDR3 runs from the conserved cysteine through the conserved F or W. The order of the fields is D gene, clone size, V gene, J gene, CDR3 protein, CDR3 DNA. D genes are given only for firm matches. Not all rows give a size; the values are once, few, many and, for expanded clones, a class.

d_call: TRBD2
clone_size: -
v_call: TRBV7-2
j_call: TRBJ2-1
cdr3_aa: CASSQRTSGIGDEQFF
cdr3_nt: TGTGCCAGCAGCCAGAGGACTAGCGGGATTGGGGATGAGCAGTTCTTC

d_call: -
clone_size: many
v_call: TRBV10-3
j_call: TRBJ2-3
cdr3_aa: CAIRELSSTDTQYF
cdr3_nt: TGTGCCATCAGAGAGCTTTCTAGCACAGATACGCAGTATTTT

d_call: TRBD1
clone_size: -
v_call: TRBV18
j_call: TRBJ2-1
cdr3_aa: CASSPTGVYNEQFF
cdr3_nt: TGTGCCAGCTCACCTACAGGGGTGTACAATGAGCAGTTCTTC

d_call: -
clone_size: -
v_call: TRBV25-1
j_call: TRBJ1-4
cdr3_aa: CASSARGTLFF
cdr3_nt: TGTGCCAGCAGTGCACGGGGGACACTGTTTTTT

d_call: -
clone_size: few
v_call: TRBV29-1
j_call: TRBJ2-5
cdr3_aa: CSVEEGTGRETQYF
cdr3_nt: TGCAGCGTTGAGGAAGGGACCGGGCGGGAGACCCAGTACTTC

d_call: -
clone_size: few
v_call: TRBV6-6
j_call: TRBJ1-5
cdr3_aa: CASRREGDTYQPQHF
cdr3_nt: TGTGCCAGCAGGAGGGAAGGGGACACCTATCAGCCCCAGCATTTT

d_call: -
clone_size: -
v_call: TRBV20-1
j_call: TRBJ2-7
cdr3_aa: CSARDGQYEQYF
cdr3_nt: TGCAGTGCTAGAGATGGACAGTACGAGCAATACTTC

d_call: -
clone_size: -
v_call: TRBV6-5
j_call: TRBJ1-4
cdr3_aa: CASRAPGSNEKLFF
cdr3_nt: TGTGCCAGCAGGGCCCCCGGGTCTAATGAAAAACTGTTTTTT

d_call: -
clone_size: few
v_call: TRBV3-1
j_call: TRBJ2-5
cdr3_aa: CASSQEGRGKETQYF
cdr3_nt: TGTGCCAGCAGCCAAGAGGGCAGGGGAAAAGAGACCCAGTACTTC

d_call: TRBD2
clone_size: -
v_call: TRBV5-1
j_call: TRBJ2-7
cdr3_aa: CASSLRGEIDEQYF
cdr3_nt: TGCGCCAGCAGCTTGCGGGGGGAAATCGACGAGCAGTACTTC

d_call: TRBD2
clone_size: few
v_call: TRBV10-3
j_call: TRBJ2-1
cdr3_aa: CAIRPDSGRNEQFF
cdr3_nt: TGTGCCATCAGACCCGACAGCGGGAGAAATGAGCAGTTCTTC

d_call: TRBD2
clone_size: -
v_call: TRBV3-1
j_call: TRBJ2-5
cdr3_aa: CASSRATSGQETQYF
cdr3_nt: TGTGCCAGCAGCCGCGCGACTAGCGGCCAAGAGACCCAGTACTTC

d_call: -
clone_size: -
v_call: TRBV6-1
j_call: TRBJ2-2
cdr3_aa: CASSETANTGELFF
cdr3_nt: TGTGCCAGCAGTGAGACAGCGAACACCGGGGAGCTGTTTTTT

d_call: -
clone_size: -
v_call: TRBV5-1
j_call: TRBJ1-2
cdr3_aa: CASSSFSRGVGYGYNF
cdr3_nt: TGCGCCAGCAGCTCCTTCTCGAGAGGGGTCGGCTATGGCTACAACTTC

d_call: -
clone_size: -
v_call: TRBV12-3/TRBV12-4
j_call: TRBJ1-3
cdr3_aa: CASSFVLNTIYF
cdr3_nt: TGTGCCAGCAGTTTTGTGTTGAACACCATATATTTT

d_call: -
clone_size: many
v_call: TRBV6-6
j_call: TRBJ2-2
cdr3_aa: CASRSYTGELFF
cdr3_nt: TGTGCCAGCAGGAGTTACACCGGGGAGCTGTTTTTT

d_call: TRBD2
clone_size: -
v_call: TRBV5-1
j_call: TRBJ2-3
cdr3_aa: CASSLRLAGVVKDTQYF
cdr3_nt: TGCGCCAGCAGCTTACGACTAGCGGGGGTCGTGAAAGATACGCAGTATTTT

d_call: -
clone_size: -
v_call: TRBV5-1
j_call: TRBJ2-7
cdr3_aa: CASSLGPSSDEQYF
cdr3_nt: TGCGCCAGCAGCTTGGGTCCTAGTAGTGACGAGCAGTACTTC

d_call: TRBD2
clone_size: many
v_call: TRBV14
j_call: TRBJ2-7
cdr3_aa: CASSLAGGTYEQYF
cdr3_nt: TGTGCCAGCAGCTTAGCGGGGGGCACCTACGAGCAGTACTTC

d_call: -
clone_size: -
v_call: TRBV18
j_call: TRBJ2-5
cdr3_aa: CASSPPVLPATQYF
cdr3_nt: TGTGCCAGCTCACCACCGGTTCTACCCGCGACCCAGTACTTC

d_call: TRBD2
clone_size: few
v_call: TRBV20-1
j_call: TRBJ2-7
cdr3_aa: CSARGPSGGLSSYEQYF
cdr3_nt: TGCAGTGCTAGAGGCCCTAGCGGGGGCCTCAGCTCCTACGAGCAGTACTTC

d_call: -
clone_size: -
v_call: TRBV10-3
j_call: TRBJ2-7
cdr3_aa: CAISEQGGMLHEQYF
cdr3_nt: TGTGCCATCAGTGAGCAGGGGGGGATGCTACACGAGCAGTACTTC

d_call: TRBD1
clone_size: few
v_call: TRBV29-1
j_call: TRBJ1-2
cdr3_aa: CSGQGDYGYTF
cdr3_nt: TGCAGCGGACAGGGAGATTATGGCTACACCTTC

d_call: TRBD1
clone_size: few
v_call: TRBV12-3/TRBV12-4
j_call: TRBJ2-2
cdr3_aa: CASKWTGTGELFF
cdr3_nt: TGTGCCAGCAAGTGGACAGGCACCGGGGAGCTGTTTTTT

d_call: TRBD1
clone_size: -
v_call: TRBV11-2
j_call: TRBJ2-7
cdr3_aa: CASSSGGYPYEQYF
cdr3_nt: TGTGCCAGCAGCTCAGGGGGCTATCCCTACGAGCAGTACTTC

d_call: -
clone_size: -
v_call: TRBV29-1
j_call: TRBJ1-4
cdr3_aa: CSAAPLANEKLFF
cdr3_nt: TGCAGCGCAGCCCCCTTGGCTAATGAAAAACTGTTTTTT

d_call: TRBD2
clone_size: few
v_call: TRBV25-1
j_call: TRBJ2-1
cdr3_aa: CASSVLSGRPFSYNEQFF
cdr3_nt: TGTGCCAGCAGTGTCCTCAGCGGGAGGCCCTTCTCCTACAATGAGCAGTTCTTC

d_call: -
clone_size: few
v_call: TRBV6-6
j_call: TRBJ2-3
cdr3_aa: CASSYDRNTDTQYF
cdr3_nt: TGTGCCAGCAGTTATGACCGAAACACAGATACGCAGTATTTT

d_call: TRBD1
clone_size: -
v_call: TRBV11-2
j_call: TRBJ2-7
cdr3_aa: CASSLGGTGPYEQYF
cdr3_nt: TGTGCCAGCAGCTTAGGCGGGACAGGGCCTTACGAGCAGTACTTC

d_call: TRBD2
clone_size: few
v_call: TRBV7-2
j_call: TRBJ2-3
cdr3_aa: CASSVDYQGLAISTDTQYF
cdr3_nt: TGTGCCAGCAGCGTGGATTACCAGGGACTAGCGATTAGCACAGATACGCAGTATTTT

d_call: TRBD1
clone_size: few
v_call: TRBV7-9
j_call: TRBJ2-5
cdr3_aa: CASSLGTGHSQETQYF
cdr3_nt: TGTGCCAGCAGCTTAGGGACAGGGCACTCTCAAGAGACCCAGTACTTC

d_call: -
clone_size: -
v_call: TRBV6-5
j_call: TRBJ2-3
cdr3_aa: CASSSITVPDTQYF
cdr3_nt: TGTGCCAGCAGTTCCATTACGGTCCCCGATACGCAGTATTTT

d_call: -
clone_size: -
v_call: TRBV9
j_call: TRBJ1-2
cdr3_aa: CASSFSWTASGYTF
cdr3_nt: TGTGCCAGCAGCTTTAGTTGGACCGCCTCTGGCTACACCTTC

d_call: -
clone_size: once
v_call: TRBV18
j_call: TRBJ1-3
cdr3_aa: CASSPTGGAAGNTIYF
cdr3_nt: TGTGCCAGCTCACCGACTGGGGGCGCGGCTGGAAACACCATATATTTT

d_call: TRBD2
clone_size: -
v_call: TRBV12-3/TRBV12-4
j_call: TRBJ2-3
cdr3_aa: CASSESGLGTDTQYF
cdr3_nt: TGTGCCAGCAGCGAAAGCGGACTAGGCACAGATACGCAGTATTTT

d_call: TRBD1
clone_size: few
v_call: TRBV20-1
j_call: TRBJ2-5
cdr3_aa: CSARGAPQDRGETQYF
cdr3_nt: TGCAGTGCTAGAGGCGCCCCCCAGGACAGGGGAGAGACCCAGTACTTC

d_call: -
clone_size: many
v_call: TRBV20-1
j_call: TRBJ2-3
cdr3_aa: CSARDYLTDTQYF
cdr3_nt: TGCAGTGCTAGAGATTACCTCACAGATACGCAGTATTTT

d_call: -
clone_size: -
v_call: TRBV12-3/TRBV12-4
j_call: TRBJ1-1
cdr3_aa: CASSLRLQNTEAFF
cdr3_nt: TGTGCCAGCAGTTTAAGGCTACAGAACACTGAAGCTTTCTTT

d_call: TRBD1
clone_size: -
v_call: TRBV18
j_call: TRBJ2-7
cdr3_aa: CASSGGQGTTYEQYF
cdr3_nt: TGTGCCAGCTCGGGTGGACAGGGCACAACCTACGAGCAGTACTTC

d_call: TRBD1
clone_size: -
v_call: TRBV13
j_call: TRBJ1-2
cdr3_aa: CASSHRGQTNYGYTF
cdr3_nt: TGTGCCAGCAGCCACCGGGGACAGACGAACTATGGCTACACCTTC